The 18 T cell receptor delta chains below come from one sample, sequenced in a study of human gamma delta and Vdelta1 T cells. Antigens of these TCRs are unknown. TCRdb fed the PCR reads to CATT. The sample includes several thousand delta-chain clones, approximately 36% seen only once; the top ten take about 6.2%. Specimen: Vdelta1 gamma-delta T cells from blood grown in culture (DOT cells). Every receptor here comes from a human donor in good health.

The chain links TRDV1 to TRDJ1; tentatively, D is TRDD3 (5 bases). Deletions cut 1 base from V and 0 bases from J, with 18 bases between. Germline values: CDR1 TSWWSYY, CDR2 QGS. The CDR3 consists of 18 residues. The CDR3 is CALGEPLFGGPYTDKLIF. The DNA of the CDR3 is TGTGCTCTTGGGGAACCCCTCTTCGGGGGTCCCTACACCGATAAACTCATCTTT.

The V call is TRDV1, the J call TRDJ1; 8 nucleotides align to TRDD3. This CDR3 is built from 20 residues. Germline V gives CDR1 TSWWSYY, CDR2 QGS. V was pared by 1 base and J by 1 base, with 17 bases of the junction left unmatched. The CDR3 DNA reads as TGTGCTCTTGGGGAACCCCCAGGCGGACCAATGGGGATACCCACCGATAAACTCATCTTT. It is translated as CALGEPPGGPMGIPTDKLIF.

This sequence joins TRDV1 and TRDJ1; 8 bases align to TRDD3. This CDR3 comprises 20 residues. Trimming cost V 3 bases and J 0 bases; bases outside gene matches: 18. Germline V gene lookup returns CDR1 TSWWSYY and CDR2 QGS. CDR3 sequence (DNA): TGTGCTCTTGGGGATCAACTCCTGGGGGACCTCCTTAAACACACCGATAAACTCATCTTT. Translated, it gives CALGDQLLGDLLKHTDKLIF.

The chain links TRDV1 to TRDJ1, with a possible D match to TRDD3 (5 bases). V was shortened by 1 base and J by 2 bases, with 20 bases between the two germline ends. In germline, CDR1 is TSWWSYY, CDR2 QGS. The CDR3 consists of 18 residues. The DNA of the CDR3 is TGTGCTCTTGGGGAACGATACCCCCAACTTACTCGAACCGATAAACTCATCTTT. Translating gives CALGERYPQLTRTDKLIF.

This clone occurred a few times. The V gene is TRDV1, the J gene TRDJ1; 9 positions match TRDD3. The V segment lost 2 bases and the J segment 3 bases; nucleotides outside the gene matches: 16. CDR1 and CDR2 (germline): TSWWSYY, QGS. The CDR3 is 19 residues long. This chain's CDR3 is CALGEGITRYWGKADKLIF. In DNA form, the CDR3 reads TGTGCTCTTGGGGAAGGCATCACACGGTACTGGGGGAAGGCCGATAAACTCATCTTT.

The genes are TRDV1 and TRDJ1; TRDD3 matches at 10 bases. The junction had 37 bases not matched to a gene; V was cut back by 9 bases and J by 3 bases. CDR1 is TSWWSYY and CDR2 is QGS in the germline V gene. The CDR3 contains 24 residues. The CDR3 is CALSCPPTLPLGDTYAPYPDKLIF. CDR3 in DNA: TGTGCTCTATCTTGCCCTCCTACACTTCCGTTGGGGGATACCTATGCCCCCTACCCCGATAAACTCATCTTT.

The chain has TRDV1 and TRDJ1, with 13 bases identical to TRDD3. This CDR3 region has 21 residues. CDR1 and CDR2 (germline): TSWWSYY, QGS. Germline trimming cut 0 bases from V and 3 bases from J; bases unmatched to any gene: 16. CDR3 sequence (DNA): TGTGCTCTTGGGGAACTAGGACCTTTCGACCGTACTGGGGGATACGCCGATAAACTCATCTTT. Translating it yields CALGELGPFDRTGGYADKLIF.

In its sample, this clone was seen a few times. V gene TRDV1 combines with J gene TRDJ1, with 8 bases matching TRDD3. The CDR3 extends over 22 amino acids. The germline gives CDR1 TSWWSYY, CDR2 QGS. The ends lost 2 bases at V and 2 bases at J; junction bases unmatched: 25. The CDR3 DNA sequence: TGTGCTCTTGGGGAAAAAAGGCCTTCCGAAATCAGCTGGGGGAAGATTACCGATAAACTCATCTTT. Translation: CALGEKRPSEISWGKITDKLIF.

The sample holds a few counts of this clone. The chain carries TRDV1 and TRDJ1, with 11 bases matching TRDD3. With V trimmed by 3 bases and J by 0 bases, 24 bases remained unmatched. The CDR3 totals 23 residues. Germline-derived CDR1 and CDR2 are TSWWSYY and QGS. The CDR3 sequence is CALGDLAEFNQWGIRGYTDKLIF. In nucleotides, the CDR3 is TGTGCTCTTGGGGACCTCGCGGAATTCAACCAGTGGGGGATACGGGGGTACACCGATAAACTCATCTTT.

This clone was detected only a few times. The chain employs TRDV1 and TRDJ1; 11 positions agree with TRDD3. Losses at the gene ends were 0 bases for V and 2 bases for J; bases not matched to a gene: 14. This CDR3 is 20 amino acids long. Germline CDR1 is TSWWSYY and CDR2 is QGS. The CDR3 region is CALGELAQYWGIVGTDKLIF. The CDR3 DNA reads as TGTGCTCTTGGGGAACTAGCTCAGTACTGGGGGATAGTAGGAACCGATAAACTCATCTTT.

The V call is TRDV1, the J call TRDJ1; 9 bases line up with TRDD3. This CDR3 spans 24 amino acids. Unmatched junction bases numbered 26, after V lost 0 bases and J lost 0 bases. In germline, CDR1 is TSWWSYY, CDR2 QGS. The CDR3 loop is CALGELVLPLPLGDVPPYTDKLIF. The CDR3 nucleotides read TGTGCTCTTGGGGAACTAGTATTGCCTTTGCCCCTGGGGGATGTCCCCCCGTACACCGATAAACTCATCTTT.

This chain uses TRDV1 with TRDJ1; 12 nucleotides align to TRDD3. The CDR3 is 27 amino acids. Germline CDR1 and CDR2: TSWWSYY and QGS. Losses at the gene ends were 5 bases for V and 0 bases for J; bases not matched to a gene: 37. Here the CDR3 reads CALGYPTWSPGGYAGRGPSGYTDKLIF. CDR3 coding DNA: TGTGCTCTTGGGTATCCTACGTGGAGTCCTGGGGGATACGCGGGACGCGGCCCTTCGGGATACACCGATAAACTCATCTTT.

In this sample, this clone turned up a few times. The V call is TRDV1, the J call TRDJ1; D gene unclear. This CDR3 spans 14 amino acids. CDR1 is TSWWSYY and CDR2 is QGS in the germline V gene. Trimming stripped 0 bases from V and 1 base from J, with 6 bases between. The CDR3 loop is CALGELAFTDKLIF. The CDR3 DNA sequence: TGTGCTCTTGGGGAACTTGCCTTCACCGATAAACTCATCTTT.

This rearrangement joins TRDV1 to TRDJ1; D is possibly TRDD3 (6 bases). CDR1 TSWWSYY and CDR2 QGS come from the germline V gene. Trimming took 2 bases from V and 0 from J, leaving 25 bases between them. This CDR3 is built from 20 residues. This chain's CDR3 is CALGESLLRGFPDYTDKLIF. Here the CDR3 DNA reads TGTGCTCTTGGGGAATCTTTACTTCGGGGATTCCCCGACTACACCGATAAACTCATCTTT.

This clone is labeled medium-sized. The rearrangement joins TRDV1 to TRDJ1; TRDD3 aligns across 11 bases. The CDR3 consists of 23 residues. Germline lookup yields CDR1 TSWWSYY and CDR2 QGS. Trimming cost V 1 base and J 0 bases; bases outside gene matches: 22. This CDR3 is CALGEPFPTRYWGITPHTDKLIF. CDR3 DNA sequence: TGTGCTCTTGGGGAACCCTTCCCTACCCGCTACTGGGGGATAACCCCTCACACCGATAAACTCATCTTT.

The rearrangement uses TRDV1 and TRDJ4, with a possible D match to TRDD3 (6 bases). V lost 2 bases, J lost 0 bases, and 22 bases lay in between. The germline CDR1 and CDR2 sequences are TSWWSYY and QGS. The CDR3 has 18 amino acids. For the CDR3, the DNA is TGTGCTCTTGGGGAATTCGCCTCCTCACTGGGAGTTTCCAGACCCCTGATCTTT. Its protein is CALGEFASSLGVSRPLIF.

This clone was seen a handful of times. V gene TRDV1 combines with J gene TRDJ1; D may be TRDD3 (6 bases). The V end was cut by 4 bases, the J end by 0 bases, with 27 bases between. The CDR3 extends over 20 amino acids. Per the germline V gene, CDR1 is TSWWSYY and CDR2 is QGS. CDR3 sequence (DNA): TGTGCTCTTGGGGGCCAAAGCGTGCTGGGGAAGCCCCCGTACACCGATAAACTCATCTTT. Its translation is CALGGQSVLGKPPYTDKLIF.

V and J are TRDV1 and TRDJ1, with D perhaps matching TRDD2 (5 bases). The V end was cut by 0 bases, the J end by 0 bases, with 11 bases between. Germline loops: CDR1 TSWWSYY, CDR2 QGS. The CDR3 is made up of 16 amino acids. The CDR3 is CALGELPHSYTDKLIF. In DNA, the CDR3 is TGTGCTCTTGGGGAACTCCCCCATTCCTACACCGATAAACTCATCTTT.